This TCR beta chain comes out of a study of shared T cell receptors in the human thymus. Data came from immunoSEQ multiplex PCR; TCRdb stores just in-frame clones and leaves some out. The table has almost 550,000 clones, approximately 80% seen once. These same data were also listed under a study on human thymus T cells. That investigation notes: Overlap was high between thymic repertoires from unrelated individuals, as reported in related research.

The sequence was obtained from a boy under three years old with a congenital heart defect. The sequencing input was thymocytes.

CDR3 sequence reads: CASSQDSTSGYNEQFF. The CDR3 nucleotides are TGTGCCAGCAGCCAAGATTCCACTAGCGGCTACAATGAGCAGTTCTTC. This sequence joins TRBV4-2 and TRBJ2-1, with 8 bases fitting TRBD2. This CDR3 has 16 amino acids. Trimming cost V 0 bases and J 3 bases; bases outside gene matches: 4. Germline V gene data show CDR1 as LGHNA and CDR2 as YNFKEQ.